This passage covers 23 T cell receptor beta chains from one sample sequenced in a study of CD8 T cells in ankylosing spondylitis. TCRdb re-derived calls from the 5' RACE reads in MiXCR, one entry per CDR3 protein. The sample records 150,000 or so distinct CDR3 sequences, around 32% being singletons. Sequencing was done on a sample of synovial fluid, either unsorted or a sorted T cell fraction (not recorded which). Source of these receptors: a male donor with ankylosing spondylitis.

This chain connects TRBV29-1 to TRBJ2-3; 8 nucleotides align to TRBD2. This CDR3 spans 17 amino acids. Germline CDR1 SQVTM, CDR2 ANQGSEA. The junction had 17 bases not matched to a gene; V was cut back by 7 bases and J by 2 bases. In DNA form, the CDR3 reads TGCAGCGCCGCTCCCGGGGGGGGGAGGACCTACACAGATACGCAGTATTTT. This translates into CSAAPGGGRTYTDTQYF.

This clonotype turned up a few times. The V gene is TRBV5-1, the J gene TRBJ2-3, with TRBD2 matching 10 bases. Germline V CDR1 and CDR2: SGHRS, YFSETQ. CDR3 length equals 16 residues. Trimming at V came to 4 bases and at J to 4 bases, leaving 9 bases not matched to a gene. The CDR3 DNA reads TGCGCCAGCAGCCCCCGTAGCGGGAGGACCCCAGATACGCAGTATTTT. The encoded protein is CASSPRSGRTPDTQYF.

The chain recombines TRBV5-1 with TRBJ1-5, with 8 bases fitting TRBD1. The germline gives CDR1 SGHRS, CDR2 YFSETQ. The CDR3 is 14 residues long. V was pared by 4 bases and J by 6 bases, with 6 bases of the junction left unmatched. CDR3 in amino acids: CASSVDRGGQPQHF. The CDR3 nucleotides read TGCGCCAGCAGCGTCGACAGGGGAGGTCAGCCCCAGCATTTT.

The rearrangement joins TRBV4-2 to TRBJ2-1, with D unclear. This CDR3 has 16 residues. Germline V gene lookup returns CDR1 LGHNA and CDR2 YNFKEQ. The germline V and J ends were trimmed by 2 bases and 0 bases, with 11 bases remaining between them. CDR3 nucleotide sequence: TGTGCCAGCAGCCAATCACGAGGAGTCTCCTACAATGAGCAGTTCTTC. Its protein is CASSQSRGVSYNEQFF.

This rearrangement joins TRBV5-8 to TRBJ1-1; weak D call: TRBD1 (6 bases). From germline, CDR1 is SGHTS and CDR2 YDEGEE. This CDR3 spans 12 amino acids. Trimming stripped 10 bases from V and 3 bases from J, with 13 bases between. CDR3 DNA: TGTGCCGGACGGGGGGCCTACACTGAAGCTTTCTTT. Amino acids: CAGRGAYTEAFF.

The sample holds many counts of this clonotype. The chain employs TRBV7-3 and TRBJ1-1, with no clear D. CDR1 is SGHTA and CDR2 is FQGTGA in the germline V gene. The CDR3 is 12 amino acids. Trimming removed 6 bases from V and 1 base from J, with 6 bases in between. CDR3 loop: CASRGKNTEAFF. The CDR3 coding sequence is TGTGCCAGCAGGGGTAAGAACACTGAAGCTTTCTTT.

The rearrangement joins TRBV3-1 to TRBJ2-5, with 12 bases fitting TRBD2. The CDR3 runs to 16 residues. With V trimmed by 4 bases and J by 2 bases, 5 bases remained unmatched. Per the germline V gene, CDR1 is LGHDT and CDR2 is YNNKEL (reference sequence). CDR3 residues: CASSPTSGRRQETQYF. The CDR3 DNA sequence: TGTGCCAGCAGCCCAACTAGCGGGAGGCGTCAAGAGACCCAGTACTTC.

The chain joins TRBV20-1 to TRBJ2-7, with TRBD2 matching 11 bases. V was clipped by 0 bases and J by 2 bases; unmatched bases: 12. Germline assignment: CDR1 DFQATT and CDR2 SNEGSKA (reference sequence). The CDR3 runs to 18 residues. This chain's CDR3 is CSARDGEGSSGRAYEQYF. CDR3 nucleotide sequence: TGCAGTGCTAGAGACGGCGAAGGGAGTAGCGGGAGGGCCTACGAGCAGTACTTC.

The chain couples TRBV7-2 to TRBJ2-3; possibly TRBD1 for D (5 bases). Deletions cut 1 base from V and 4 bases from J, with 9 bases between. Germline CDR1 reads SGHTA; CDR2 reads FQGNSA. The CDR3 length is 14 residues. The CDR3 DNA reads TGTGCCAGCAGCTTAGGTCAGGGTCCAGATACGCAGTATTTT. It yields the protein CASSLGQGPDTQYF.

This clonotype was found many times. The CDR3 region has the DNA TGTGCCAGCAGTTTAGAACCCCTTAGCCTAGCCAAAAACATTCAGTACTTC. This gives the protein CASSLEPLSLAKNIQYF. The V gene is TRBV12-3 or TRBV12-4, the J gene TRBJ2-4; D unresolved. The CDR3 totals 17 residues. Trimming took 1 base from V and 0 from J, leaving 13 bases between them.

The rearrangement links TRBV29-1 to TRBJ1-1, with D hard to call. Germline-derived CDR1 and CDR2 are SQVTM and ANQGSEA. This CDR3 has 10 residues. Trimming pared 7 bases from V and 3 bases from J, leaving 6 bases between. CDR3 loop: CSGSDTEAFF. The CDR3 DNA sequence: TGCAGCGGGAGTGACACTGAAGCTTTCTTT.

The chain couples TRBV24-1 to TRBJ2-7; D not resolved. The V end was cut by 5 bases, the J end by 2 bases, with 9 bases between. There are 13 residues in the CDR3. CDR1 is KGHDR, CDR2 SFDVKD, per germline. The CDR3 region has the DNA TGTGCCACCAGTGGTGACGGAACCTACGAGCAGTACTTC. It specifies CATSGDGTYEQYF.

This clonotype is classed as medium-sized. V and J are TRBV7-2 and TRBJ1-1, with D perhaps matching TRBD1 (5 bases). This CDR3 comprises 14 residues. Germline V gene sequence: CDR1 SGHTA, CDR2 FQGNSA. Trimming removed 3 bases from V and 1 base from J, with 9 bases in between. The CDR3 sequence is CASSFQGQNTEAFF. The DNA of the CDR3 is TGTGCCAGCAGCTTTCAAGGACAGAACACTGAAGCTTTCTTT.

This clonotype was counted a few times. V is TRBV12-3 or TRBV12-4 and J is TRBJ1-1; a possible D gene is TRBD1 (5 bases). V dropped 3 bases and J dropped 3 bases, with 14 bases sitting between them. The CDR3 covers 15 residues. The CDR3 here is CASSFSAGRDTEAFF. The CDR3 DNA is TGTGCCAGCAGTTTTTCGGCAGGGAGGGACACTGAAGCTTTCTTT.

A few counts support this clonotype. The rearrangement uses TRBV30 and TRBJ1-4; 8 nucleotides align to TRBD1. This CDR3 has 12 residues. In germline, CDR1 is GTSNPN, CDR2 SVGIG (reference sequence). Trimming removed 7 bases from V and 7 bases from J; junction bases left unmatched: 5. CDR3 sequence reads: CAYGTGGEKLFF. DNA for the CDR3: TGTGCCTACGGGACAGGCGGTGAAAAACTGTTTTTT.

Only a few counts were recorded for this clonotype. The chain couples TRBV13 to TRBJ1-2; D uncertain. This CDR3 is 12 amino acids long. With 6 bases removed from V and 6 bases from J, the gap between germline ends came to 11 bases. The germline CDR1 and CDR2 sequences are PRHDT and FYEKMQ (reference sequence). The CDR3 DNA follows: TGTGCCAGCAGTCAGGTGGTTAATGGCTACACCTTC. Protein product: CASSQVVNGYTF.

The CDR3 reads CASSLALGSREQYF. CDR3 coding DNA: TGTGCCAGCAGCTTGGCTTTAGGGTCGCGGGAGCAGTACTTC. V is TRBV5-4 and J is TRBJ2-7; D gene ambiguous. The CDR3 totals 14 residues. Per the germline V gene, CDR1 is SGHNT and CDR2 is YYREEE (reference sequence). The V end lost 0 bases, the J end lost 7 bases, and 14 bases lay between the germline ends.

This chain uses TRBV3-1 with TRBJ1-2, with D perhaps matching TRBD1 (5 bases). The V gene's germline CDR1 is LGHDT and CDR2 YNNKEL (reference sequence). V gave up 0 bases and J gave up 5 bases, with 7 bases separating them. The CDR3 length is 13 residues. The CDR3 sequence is CASSQEGVYGYTF. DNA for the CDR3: TGTGCCAGCAGCCAAGAGGGGGTATATGGCTACACCTTC.

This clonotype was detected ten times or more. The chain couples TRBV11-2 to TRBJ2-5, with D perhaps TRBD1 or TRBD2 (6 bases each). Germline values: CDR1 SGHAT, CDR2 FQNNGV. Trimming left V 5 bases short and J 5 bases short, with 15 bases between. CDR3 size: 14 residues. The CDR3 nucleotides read TGTGCCAGCAGCCTAAGGGGGGCCGGGGAGACCCAGTACTTC. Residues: CASSLRGAGETQYF.

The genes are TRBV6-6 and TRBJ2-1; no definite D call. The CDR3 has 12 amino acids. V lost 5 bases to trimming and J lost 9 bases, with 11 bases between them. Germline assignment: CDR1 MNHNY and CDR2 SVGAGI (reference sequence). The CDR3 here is CASSVVGFEQFF. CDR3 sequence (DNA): TGTGCCAGCAGTGTGGTCGGTTTTGAGCAGTTCTTC.

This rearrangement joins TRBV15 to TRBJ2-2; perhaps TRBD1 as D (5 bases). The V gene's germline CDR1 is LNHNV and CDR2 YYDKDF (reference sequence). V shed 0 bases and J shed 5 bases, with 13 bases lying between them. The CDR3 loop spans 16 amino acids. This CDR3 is CATSREPGHLTGELFF. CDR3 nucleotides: TGTGCCACCAGCAGAGAGCCAGGGCATCTGACCGGGGAGCTGTTTTTT.

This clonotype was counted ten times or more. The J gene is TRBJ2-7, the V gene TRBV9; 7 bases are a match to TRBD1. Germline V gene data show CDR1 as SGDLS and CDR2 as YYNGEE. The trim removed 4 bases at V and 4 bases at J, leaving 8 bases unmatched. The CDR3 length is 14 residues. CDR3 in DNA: TGTGCCAGCAGCTTAACAGGGGAAGGGTACGAGCAGTACTTC. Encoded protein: CASSLTGEGYEQYF.

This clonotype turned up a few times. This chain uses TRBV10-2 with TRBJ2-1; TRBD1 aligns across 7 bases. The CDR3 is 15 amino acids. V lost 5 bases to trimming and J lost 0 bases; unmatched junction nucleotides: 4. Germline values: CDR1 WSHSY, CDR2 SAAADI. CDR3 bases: TGCGCCAGCAGTCGACAGGGAAACTCCTACAATGAGCAGTTCTTC. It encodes CASSRQGNSYNEQFF.